Shown below are 17 T cell receptor beta chains from a single sample sequenced in a study of blood T cell repertoires in COVID-19. Produced via immunoSEQ multiplex PCR; TCRdb's table is partial and in-frame only. The profile covers 97,000 or so clones, with roughly four fifths appearing a single time and roughly 10% taken by the ten largest. The sequenced material came from peripheral blood. These receptors originate from a man aged 65-85 years with acute or convalescent COVID-19.

This sequence joins TRBV6-4 and TRBJ1-6, with D tentatively TRBD1 (5 bases). Deletions cut 0 bases from V and 6 bases from J, with 12 bases between. The CDR3 covers 16 residues. Germline V gene data show CDR1 as MRHNA and CDR2 as SNTAGT. Here the CDR3 reads CASSDSGQGFNSPLHF. CDR3 bases: TGTGCCAGCAGTGACTCGGGGCAGGGATTTAATTCACCCCTCCACTTT.

This clone has just one count. The chain carries TRBV14 and TRBJ2-2, with D unclear. V was pared by 1 base and J by 8 bases, with 5 bases between. The CDR3 runs 12 residues. Germline lookup yields CDR1 SGHDN and CDR2 FVKESK. CDR3 region: CASSQAIGELFF. CDR3 in DNA: TGTGCCAGCAGCCAAGCTATAGGGGAGCTGTTTTTT.

The rearrangement links TRBV7-9 to TRBJ2-5; perhaps TRBD1 as D (6 bases). Germline V gives CDR1 SEHNR, CDR2 FQNEAQ (reference sequence). V was cut by 1 base and J by 5 bases, with 11 bases left in between. The CDR3 runs 14 residues. CDR3 amino acids: CASSLGQGMETQYF. The CDR3 coding sequence is TGTGCCAGCAGCTTAGGCCAGGGGATGGAGACCCAGTACTTC.

This clone has a handful of counts. The chain links TRBV25-1 to TRBJ1-1; 10 nucleotides align to TRBD1. V was pared by 1 base and J by 11 bases, with 10 bases of the junction left unmatched. Germline V gene data show CDR1 as MGHDK and CDR2 as SYGVNS. The CDR3 covers 15 residues. The CDR3: CASSESRGTGAEAFF. DNA of the CDR3: TGTGCCAGCAGTGAATCCCGCGGGACAGGGGCAGAGGCTTTCTTT.

The J gene is TRBJ2-3, the V gene TRBV28; D is perhaps TRBD1 (5 bases). With 2 bases removed from V and 6 bases from J, the gap between germline ends came to 18 bases. Germline loops: CDR1 MDHEN, CDR2 SYDVKM. The CDR3 totals 16 residues. The CDR3 protein is CASSLSVAGPPDTQYF. As DNA, the CDR3 is TGTGCCAGCAGTTTAAGTGTGGCAGGGCCCCCCGATACGCAGTATTTT.

The chain recombines TRBV3-1 (or the pseudogene TRBV3-2) with TRBJ2-3; weak D call: TRBD2 (5 bases). The germline V and J ends were trimmed by 5 bases and 3 bases, with 12 bases remaining between them. This CDR3 spans 14 amino acids. CDR1 and CDR2 (germline): LGHDT, YNNKEL (reference sequence). CDR3 amino acids: CASSAGLGTDTQYF. DNA of the CDR3: TGTGCCAGCAGCGCCGGACTGGGGACAGATACGCAGTATTTT.

The chain employs TRBV3-1 (or the pseudogene TRBV3-2) and TRBJ2-1; maybe TRBD1 (5 bases). The germline V gene encodes CDR1 LGHDT and CDR2 YNNKEL (reference sequence). The CDR3 loop spans 15 amino acids. V lost 4 bases to trimming and J lost 2 bases, with 12 bases between them. The CDR3 loop is CASSLDTQAYNEQFF. In DNA, the CDR3 is TGTGCCAGCAGCCTGGACACCCAGGCCTACAATGAGCAGTTCTTC.

This chain links TRBV10-1 with TRBJ2-3, with 10 bases lining up with TRBD2. J was trimmed by 2 bases and V by 8 bases; bases with no gene match: 7. Germline CDR1 and CDR2: WNHNN and SYGVQD (reference sequence). The CDR3 runs 15 residues. DNA of the CDR3: TGCGCCAGCGCCAAACTAGCGGGGACCACAGATACGCAGTATTTT. Residues: CASAKLAGTTDTQYF.

V is TRBV18 and J is TRBJ1-6; perhaps TRBD1 as D (5 bases). The V gene's germline CDR1 is KGHSH and CDR2 LQKENI. V dropped 2 bases and J dropped 10 bases, with 15 bases sitting between them. There are 15 residues in the CDR3. The CDR3 coding sequence is TGTGCCAGCTCACCATTGGACACAGAAAGCTCACCCCTCCACTTT. Amino acid sequence: CASSPLDTESSPLHF.

Regarding this clone: Germline and junction disagree at one end, which may indicate a read error. V is TRBV3-1 (or the pseudogene TRBV3-2) and J is TRBJ1-1; 8 nucleotides align to TRBD1. CDR1 is LGHDT and CDR2 is YNNKEL in the germline V gene (reference sequence). This CDR3 spans 13 amino acids. DNA for the CDR3: TGTGCCAGCAGGAGACAGGGGAACTCTGAAGCTTTCTTT. This codes for CASRRQGNSEAFF.

This rearrangement joins TRBV7-8 to TRBJ2-7; TRBD2 matches 10 bases. V was pared by 1 base and J by 6 bases, with 9 bases of the junction left unmatched. This CDR3 contains 16 residues. CDR1 is SGHVS and CDR2 is FQNEAQ in the germline V gene. The CDR3: CASSLEGASGRSEQYF. The CDR3 DNA sequence: TGTGCCAGCAGCTTAGAAGGGGCTAGCGGGAGATCCGAGCAGTACTTC.

The rearrangement links TRBV11-2 to TRBJ2-7, with 16 bases aligning to TRBD2. From germline, CDR1 is SGHAT and CDR2 FQNNGV. V shed 7 bases and J 6 bases; nucleotides not matched to a gene: 9. The CDR3 contains 16 residues. The DNA of the CDR3 is TGTGCCAGCACCATGGGGACTAGCGGGAGGGCGGGCGAGCAGTACTTC. Translating it yields CASTMGTSGRAGEQYF.

This clone appeared a few times. This chain connects TRBV13 to TRBJ2-7, with 12 bases lining up with TRBD1. The V segment lost 5 bases and the J segment 4 bases; nucleotides outside the gene matches: 6. Germline V gene lookup returns CDR1 PRHDT and CDR2 FYEKMQ (reference sequence). This CDR3 is 15 amino acids long. Here the CDR3 DNA reads TGTGCCAGCAGCGCCGGGACAGGGGGCAAGTACGAGCAGTACTTC. The encoded protein is CASSAGTGGKYEQYF.

The chain combines TRBV6-5 with TRBJ1-1; D gene unclear. The CDR3 extends over 16 amino acids. V lost 4 bases to trimming and J lost 4 bases, with 19 bases between them. CDR1 is MNHEY, CDR2 SVGAGI, per germline. CDR3 sequence (DNA): TGTGCCAGCAGTTCGTACCTCACGGGTTTGGCCACTGAAGCTTTCTTT. It translates to CASSSYLTGLATEAFF.

The chain couples TRBV9 to TRBJ1-1, with D possibly matching TRBD1 (6 bases). V was trimmed by 5 bases and J by 3 bases, leaving 17 bases between them. Germline values: CDR1 SGDLS, CDR2 YYNGEE. This CDR3 has 15 residues. The CDR3: CASRATPQGHTEAFF. Here the CDR3 DNA reads TGTGCCAGCAGGGCGACACCTCAGGGGCACACTGAAGCTTTCTTT. Based on the CDR3 plus reference TRBV9 and TRBJ1-1, the full variable domain is DSGVTQTPKHLITATGQRVTLRCSPRSGDLSVYWYQQSLDQGLQFLIQYYNGEERAKGNILERFSAQQFPDLHSELNLSSLELGDSALYFCASRATPQGHTEAFFGQGTRLTVV.

The chain recombines TRBV2 with TRBJ1-2, with D hard to call. The V gene lost 4 bases and the J gene lost 5 bases, with 8 bases spanning the gap. The CDR3 sequence is 12 residues long. Germline assignment: CDR1 SNHLY and CDR2 FYNNEI. The CDR3 sequence is CASSVTAYGYTF. As DNA, the CDR3 is TGTGCCAGCAGTGTGACTGCGTATGGCTACACCTTC.

This clone was counted a few times. The chain joins TRBV5-1 to TRBJ2-7, with 7 nucleotides matching TRBD1. Germline V gene sequence: CDR1 SGHRS, CDR2 YFSETQ. The CDR3 totals 13 residues. J gave up 7 bases and V 3 bases, and 7 bases lay outside the gene matches. CDR3 bases: TGCGCCAGCAGCTCGGGACAGACGTTGGAGCAGTACTTC. This gives the protein CASSSGQTLEQYF.